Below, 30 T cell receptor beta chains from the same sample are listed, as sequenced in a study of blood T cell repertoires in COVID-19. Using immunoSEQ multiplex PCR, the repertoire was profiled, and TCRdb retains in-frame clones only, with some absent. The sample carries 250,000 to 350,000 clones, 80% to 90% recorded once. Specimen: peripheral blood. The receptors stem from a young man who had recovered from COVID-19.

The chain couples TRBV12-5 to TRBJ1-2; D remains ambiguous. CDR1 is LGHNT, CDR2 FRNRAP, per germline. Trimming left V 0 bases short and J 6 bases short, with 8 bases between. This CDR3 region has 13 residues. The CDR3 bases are TGTGCTAGTGGTTTGGTGTACAGTCATGGCTACACCTTC. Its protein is CASGLVYSHGYTF.

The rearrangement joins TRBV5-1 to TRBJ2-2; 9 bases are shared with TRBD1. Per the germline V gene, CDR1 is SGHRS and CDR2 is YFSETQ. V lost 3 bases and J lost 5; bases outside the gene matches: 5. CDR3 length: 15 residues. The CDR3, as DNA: TGCGCCAGCAGCTGGGATGGACAGGGGACCGGGGAGCTGTTTTTT. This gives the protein CASSWDGQGTGELFF.

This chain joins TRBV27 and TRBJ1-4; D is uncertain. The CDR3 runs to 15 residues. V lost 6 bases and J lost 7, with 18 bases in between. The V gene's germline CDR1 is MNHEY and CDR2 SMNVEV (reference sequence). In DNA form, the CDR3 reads TGTGCCAGCAGCGCCCAAGGCCTGCTAGGTGAAAAACTGTTTTTT. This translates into CASSAQGLLGEKLFF.

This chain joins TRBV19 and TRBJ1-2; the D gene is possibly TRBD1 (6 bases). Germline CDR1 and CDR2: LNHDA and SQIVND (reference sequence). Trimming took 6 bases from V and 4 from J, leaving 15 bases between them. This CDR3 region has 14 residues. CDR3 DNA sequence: TGTGCCAGTAGGGGACACCAAAAGGGCTATGGCTACACCTTC. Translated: CASRGHQKGYGYTF.

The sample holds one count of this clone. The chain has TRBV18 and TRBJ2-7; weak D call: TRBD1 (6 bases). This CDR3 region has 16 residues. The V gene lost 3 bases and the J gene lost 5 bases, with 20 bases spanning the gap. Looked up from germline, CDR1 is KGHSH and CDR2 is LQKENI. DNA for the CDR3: TGTGCCAGCTCACCGGGGGTCCAGCAGGGGAACCACGAGCAGTACTTC. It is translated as CASSPGVQQGNHEQYF.

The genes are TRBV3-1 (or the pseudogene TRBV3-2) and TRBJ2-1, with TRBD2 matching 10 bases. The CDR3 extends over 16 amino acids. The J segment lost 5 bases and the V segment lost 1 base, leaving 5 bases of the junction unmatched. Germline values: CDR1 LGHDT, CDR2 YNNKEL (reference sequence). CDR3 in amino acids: CASSQVLAGAHNEQFF. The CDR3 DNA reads TGTGCCAGCAGCCAAGTTCTAGCGGGAGCCCACAATGAGCAGTTCTTC.

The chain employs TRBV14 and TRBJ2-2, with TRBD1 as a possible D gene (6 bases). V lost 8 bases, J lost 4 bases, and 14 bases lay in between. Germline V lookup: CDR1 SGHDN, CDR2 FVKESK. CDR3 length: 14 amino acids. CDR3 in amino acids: CASSRQVSTGELFF. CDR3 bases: TGTGCCAGCTCCCGACAGGTCAGCACCGGGGAGCTGTTTTTT.

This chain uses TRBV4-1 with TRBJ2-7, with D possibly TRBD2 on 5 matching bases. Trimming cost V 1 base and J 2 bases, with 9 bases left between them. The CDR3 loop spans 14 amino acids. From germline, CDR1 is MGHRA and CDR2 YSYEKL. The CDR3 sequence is CASSQVSATYEQYF. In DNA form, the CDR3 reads TGCGCCAGCAGCCAAGTTAGCGCCACCTACGAGCAGTACTTC.

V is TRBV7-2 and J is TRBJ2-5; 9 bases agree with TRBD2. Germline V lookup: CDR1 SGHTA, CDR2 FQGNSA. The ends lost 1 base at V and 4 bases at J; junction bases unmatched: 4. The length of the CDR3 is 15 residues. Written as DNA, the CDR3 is TGTGCCAGCAGCTTAGGTGTAGCGGGAGTAGAGACCCAGTACTTC. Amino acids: CASSLGVAGVETQYF.

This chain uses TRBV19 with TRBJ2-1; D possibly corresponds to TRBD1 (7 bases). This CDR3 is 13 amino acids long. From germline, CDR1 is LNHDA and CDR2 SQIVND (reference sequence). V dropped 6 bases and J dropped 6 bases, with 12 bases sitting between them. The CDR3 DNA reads TGTGCCAGTAGCCGACAGGGAGGCAATGAGCAGTTCTTC. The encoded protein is CASSRQGGNEQFF.

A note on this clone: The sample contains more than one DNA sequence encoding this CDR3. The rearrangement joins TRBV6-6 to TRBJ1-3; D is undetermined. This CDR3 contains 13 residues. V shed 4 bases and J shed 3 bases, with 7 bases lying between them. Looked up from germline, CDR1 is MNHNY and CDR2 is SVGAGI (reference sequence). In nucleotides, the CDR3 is TGTGCCAGCAGTTCCACGGGTGGAAACACCATATATTTT. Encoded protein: CASSSTGGNTIYF.

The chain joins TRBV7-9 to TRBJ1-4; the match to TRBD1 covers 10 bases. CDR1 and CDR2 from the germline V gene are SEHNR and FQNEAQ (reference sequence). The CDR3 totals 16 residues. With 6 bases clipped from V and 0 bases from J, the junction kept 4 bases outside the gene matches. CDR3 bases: TGTGCCAGCAGTTTGGGGACAGGGGCAACTAATGAAAAACTGTTTTTT. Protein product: CASSLGTGATNEKLFF.

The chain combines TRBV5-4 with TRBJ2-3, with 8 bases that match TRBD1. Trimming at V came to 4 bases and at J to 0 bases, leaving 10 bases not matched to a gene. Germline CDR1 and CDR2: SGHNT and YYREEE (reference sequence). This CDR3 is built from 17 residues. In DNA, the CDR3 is TGTGCCAGCAGCGCGCAGACAGGGGCCTCTAGCACAGATACGCAGTATTTT. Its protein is CASSAQTGASSTDTQYF.

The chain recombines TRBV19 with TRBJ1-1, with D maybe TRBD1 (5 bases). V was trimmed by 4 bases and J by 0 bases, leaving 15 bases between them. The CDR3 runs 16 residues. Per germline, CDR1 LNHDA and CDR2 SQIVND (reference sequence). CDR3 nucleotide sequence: TGTGCCAGTAGTAGATTGGGGCTTCCAATGAACACTGAAGCTTTCTTT. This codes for CASSRLGLPMNTEAFF.

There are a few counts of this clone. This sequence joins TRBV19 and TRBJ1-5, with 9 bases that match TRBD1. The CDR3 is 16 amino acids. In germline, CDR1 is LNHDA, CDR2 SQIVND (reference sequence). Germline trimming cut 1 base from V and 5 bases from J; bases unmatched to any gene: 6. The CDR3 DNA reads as TGTGCCAGTAGTATAGGGACAGGGGCGTTGGATCAGCCCCAGCATTTT. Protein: CASSIGTGALDQPQHF.

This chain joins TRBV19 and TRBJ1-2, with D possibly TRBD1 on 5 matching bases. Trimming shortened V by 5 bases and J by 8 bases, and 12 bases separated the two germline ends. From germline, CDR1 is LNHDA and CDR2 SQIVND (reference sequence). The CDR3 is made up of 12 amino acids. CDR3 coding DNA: TGTGCCAGTAGTTACCAGGGTAGAGGCTACACCTTC. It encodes CASSYQGRGYTF.

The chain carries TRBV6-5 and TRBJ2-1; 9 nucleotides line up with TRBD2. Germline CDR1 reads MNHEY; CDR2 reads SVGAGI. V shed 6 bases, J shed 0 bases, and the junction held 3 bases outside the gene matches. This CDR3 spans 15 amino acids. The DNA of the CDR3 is TGTGCCAGCAGCGGTAGCGGGAGCTCCTACAATGAGCAGTTCTTC. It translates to CASSGSGSSYNEQFF.

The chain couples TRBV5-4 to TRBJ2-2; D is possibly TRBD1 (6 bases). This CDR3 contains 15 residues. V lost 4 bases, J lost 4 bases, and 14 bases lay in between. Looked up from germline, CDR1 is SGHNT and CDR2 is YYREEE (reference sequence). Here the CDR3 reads CASSHQQGGTGELFF. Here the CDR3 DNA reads TGTGCCAGCAGCCACCAACAGGGTGGCACCGGGGAGCTGTTTTTT.

CDR3 in DNA: TGCGCCAGCAGCAAATCTATCTGGACAGGGTCAAATTCACCCCTCCACTTT. It encodes CASSKSIWTGSNSPLHF. The V gene is TRBV4-1, the J gene TRBJ1-6; TRBD1 matches at 8 bases. Per germline, CDR1 MGHRA and CDR2 YSYEKL. V dropped 5 bases and J dropped 7; count of bases not matched to a gene: 13. The CDR3 spans 17 residues.

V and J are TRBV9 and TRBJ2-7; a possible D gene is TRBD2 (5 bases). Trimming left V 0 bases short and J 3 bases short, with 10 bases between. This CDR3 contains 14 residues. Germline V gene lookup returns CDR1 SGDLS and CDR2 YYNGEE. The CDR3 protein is CASSVATGIYEQYF. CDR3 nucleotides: TGTGCCAGCAGCGTAGCTACCGGGATCTACGAGCAGTACTTC.

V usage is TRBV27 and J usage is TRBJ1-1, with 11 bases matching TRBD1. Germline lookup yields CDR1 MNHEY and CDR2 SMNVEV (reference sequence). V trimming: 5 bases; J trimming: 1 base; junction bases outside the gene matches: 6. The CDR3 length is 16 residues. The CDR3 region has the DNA TGTGCCAGCAGTCCTGCCGGGACAGGGGGGAACACTGAAGCTTTCTTT. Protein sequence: CASSPAGTGGNTEAFF.

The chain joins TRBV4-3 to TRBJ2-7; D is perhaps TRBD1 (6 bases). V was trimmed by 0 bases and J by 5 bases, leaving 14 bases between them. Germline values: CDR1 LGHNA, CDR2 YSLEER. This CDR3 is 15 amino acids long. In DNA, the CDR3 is TGCGCCAGCAGCCAAGATCTGCGGACAGAGGACGAGCAGTACTTC. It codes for CASSQDLRTEDEQYF.

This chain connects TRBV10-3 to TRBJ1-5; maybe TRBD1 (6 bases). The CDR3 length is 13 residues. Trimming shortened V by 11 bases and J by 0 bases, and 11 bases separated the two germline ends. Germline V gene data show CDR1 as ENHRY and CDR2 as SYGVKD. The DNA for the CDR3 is TGTGCCTCGAAGGGGGATAGCAATCAGCCCCAGCATTTT. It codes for CASKGDSNQPQHF.

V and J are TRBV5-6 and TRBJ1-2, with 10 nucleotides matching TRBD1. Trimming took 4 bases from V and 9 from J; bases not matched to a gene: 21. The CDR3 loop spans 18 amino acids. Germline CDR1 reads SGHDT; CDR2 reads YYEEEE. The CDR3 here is CASSTARQGAPPVGSYTF. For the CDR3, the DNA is TGTGCCAGCAGCACCGCGCGACAGGGGGCTCCTCCTGTGGGTAGCTACACCTTC.

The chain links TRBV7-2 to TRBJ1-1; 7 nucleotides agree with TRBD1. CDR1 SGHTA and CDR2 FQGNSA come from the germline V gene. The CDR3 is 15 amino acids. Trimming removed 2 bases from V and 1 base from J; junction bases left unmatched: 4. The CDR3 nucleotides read TGTGCCAGCAGCTTAAGGGGACAGCAGAACACTGAAGCTTTCTTT. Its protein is CASSLRGQQNTEAFF. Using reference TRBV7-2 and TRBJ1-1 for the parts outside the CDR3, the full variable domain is GAGVSQSPSNKVTEKGKDVELRCDPISGHTALYWYRQSLGQGLEFLIYFQGNSAPDKSGLPSDRFSAERTGGSVSTLTIQRTQQEDSAVYLCASSLRGQQNTEAFFGQGTRLTVV.

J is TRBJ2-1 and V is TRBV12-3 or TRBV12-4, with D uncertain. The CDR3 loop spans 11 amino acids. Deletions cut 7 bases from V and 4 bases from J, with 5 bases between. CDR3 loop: CASKAYNEQFF. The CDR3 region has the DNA TGTGCCAGCAAAGCGTACAATGAGCAGTTCTTC.

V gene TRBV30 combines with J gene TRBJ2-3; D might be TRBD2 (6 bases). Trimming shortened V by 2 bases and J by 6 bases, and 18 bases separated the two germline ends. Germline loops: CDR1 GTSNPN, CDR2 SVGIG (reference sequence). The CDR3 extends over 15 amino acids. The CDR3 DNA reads TGTGCCTGGAGTCGCGCACTAGCCCCTCCGGATACGCAGTATTTT. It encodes CAWSRALAPPDTQYF.

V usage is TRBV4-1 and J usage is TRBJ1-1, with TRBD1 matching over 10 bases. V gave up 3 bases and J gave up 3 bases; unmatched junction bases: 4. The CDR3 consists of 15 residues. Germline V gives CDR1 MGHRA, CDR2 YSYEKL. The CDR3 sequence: CASSQIGTGDTEAFF. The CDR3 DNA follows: TGCGCCAGCAGCCAGATAGGGACAGGGGACACTGAAGCTTTCTTT.

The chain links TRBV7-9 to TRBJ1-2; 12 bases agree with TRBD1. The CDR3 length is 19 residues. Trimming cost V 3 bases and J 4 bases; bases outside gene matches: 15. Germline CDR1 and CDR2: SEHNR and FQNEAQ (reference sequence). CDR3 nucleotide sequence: TGTGCCAGCAGCTTCTCCGGGGGACAGGGGGCTAAAGCGGGCTATGGCTACACCTTC. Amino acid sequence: CASSFSGGQGAKAGYGYTF. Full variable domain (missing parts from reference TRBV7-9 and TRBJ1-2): DTGVSQNPRHKITKRGQNVTFRCDPISEHNRLYWYRQTLGQGPEFLTYFQNEAQLEKSRLLSDRFSAERPKGSFSTLEIQRTEQGDSAMYLCASSFSGGQGAKAGYGYTFGSGTRLTVV.

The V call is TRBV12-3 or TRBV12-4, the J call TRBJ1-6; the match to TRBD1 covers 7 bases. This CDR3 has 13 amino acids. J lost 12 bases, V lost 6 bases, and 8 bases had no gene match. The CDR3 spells CASSPYRGGPLHF. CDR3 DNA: TGTGCCAGCAGCCCCTACAGGGGTGGACCCCTCCACTTT.